Detailed here is one T cell receptor beta chain. These data belong to a study of cytomegalovirus exposure and HLA in healthy donors. The CDR3 extends over 14 amino acids. Trimming shortened V by 5 bases and J by 3 bases, and 11 bases separated the two germline ends. The germline CDR1 and CDR2 sequences are LNHDA and SQIVND (reference sequence). The PCR had 60 Vbeta and 13 Jbeta primers. Produced via immunoSEQ multiplex PCR; TCRdb's table is partial and in-frame only. The sample holds about 170,000 clones, about 80% seen once. The receptor was derived from a girl aged 5 to 17 in good health and CMV-seropositive. This chain joins TRBV19 and TRBJ1-5; D call uncertain. The sequencing input was PBMCs. The CDR3 bases are TGTGCCAGTAGTCCCCTCAGCGTCAATCAGCCCCAGCATTTT. It is translated as CASSPLSVNQPQHF.